One sample yielded the 22 T cell receptor beta chains listed below, sequenced in a study of cytomegalovirus exposure and HLA in healthy donors. PCR was performed using 60 Vbeta and 13 Jbeta primers. Using immunoSEQ multiplex PCR, the repertoire was profiled, and TCRdb retains in-frame clones only, with some absent. The specimen's table records roughly 51,000 clones. Sequencing used PBMCs. These receptors were obtained from a male donor in good health and CMV-seropositive.

Remarks on this clone: An end of the junction differs from the germline gene, which may be a read error. The chain carries TRBV4-2 and TRBJ1-1; D is possibly TRBD1 (6 bases). Germline CDR1 LGHNA, CDR2 YNFKEQ. The CDR3 runs 15 residues. The CDR3 spells CASSQGETGWTEAFF. The CDR3, as DNA: TGTGCCAGCAGTCAAGGCGAGACAGGATGGACTGAAGCTTTCTTT.

The chain is built from TRBV6-5 and TRBJ2-5; D is possibly TRBD1 (6 bases). Deletions cut 0 bases from V and 0 bases from J, with 11 bases between. The germline CDR1 and CDR2 sequences are MNHEY and SVGAGI. This CDR3 is 16 amino acids long. Written as DNA, the CDR3 is TGTGCCAGCAGTTACTCCGACAGGAGATACCAAGAGACCCAGTACTTC. This encodes CASSYSDRRYQETQYF.

This chain joins TRBV7-3 and TRBJ1-6; possible D gene TRBD1, 5 bases. The CDR3 has 15 residues. CDR1 SGHTA and CDR2 FQGTGA come from the germline V gene. The V end was cut by 0 bases, the J end by 11 bases, with 14 bases between. CDR3 in amino acids: CASSLTGAPYPPLHF. For the CDR3, the DNA is TGTGCCAGCAGCTTAACTGGGGCCCCGTATCCACCCCTCCACTTT.

The chain has TRBV28 and TRBJ2-7, with a possible D match to TRBD1 (6 bases). This CDR3 comprises 13 residues. Trimming took 4 bases from V and 5 from J, leaving 12 bases between them. Germline lookup yields CDR1 MDHEN and CDR2 SYDVKM. CDR3: CASSSQDRNEQYF. CDR3 nucleotides: TGTGCCAGCAGTTCCCAGGACAGAAACGAGCAGTACTTC.

CDR3 sequence reads: CASSLGLAGPDTQYF. CDR3 DNA sequence: TGCGCCAGCAGCTTGGGGCTAGCGGGTCCAGATACGCAGTATTTT. J is TRBJ2-3 and V is TRBV5-1, with 8 bases lining up with TRBD2. The trim removed 0 bases at V and 4 bases at J, leaving 4 bases unmatched. This CDR3 has 15 amino acids. CDR1 is SGHRS and CDR2 is YFSETQ in the germline V gene.

This chain joins TRBV5-1 and TRBJ2-5; 8 bases line up with TRBD1. The J call is in doubt because the DNA end fits TRBJ2-7 better. Germline V gene sequence: CDR1 SGHRS, CDR2 YFSETQ. The length of the CDR3 is 13 residues. The CDR3, as DNA: TGCGCCAGCAAGAGGACAGGGTCCTACGAGCAGTACTTC. Translating gives CASKRTGSYEQYF.

The V call is TRBV30, the J call TRBJ1-4; D gene unclear. The CDR3 has 15 amino acids. Deletions cut 0 bases from V and 0 bases from J, with 8 bases between. Germline V gives CDR1 GTSNPN, CDR2 SVGIG (reference sequence). In nucleotides, the CDR3 is TGTGCCTGGAGTGTTCAACAAACAACTAATGAAAAACTGTTTTTT. Protein sequence: CAWSVQQTTNEKLFF.

This chain connects TRBV2 to TRBJ1-3, with D hard to call. Germline V lookup: CDR1 SNHLY, CDR2 FYNNEI. The CDR3 runs 14 residues. V shed 6 bases and J shed 0 bases, with 9 bases lying between them. The CDR3 loop reads CASRPKTSGNTIYF. The CDR3 DNA follows: TGTGCCAGCAGGCCTAAAACCTCTGGAAACACCATATATTTT.

The gene calls are TRBV6-1 and TRBJ2-7, with 9 bases matching TRBD2. Germline loops: CDR1 MNHNS, CDR2 SASEGT. This CDR3 spans 15 amino acids. The junction had 5 bases not matched to a gene; V was cut back by 2 bases and J by 3 bases. CDR3 coding DNA: TGTGCCAGCAGTGAAAGCGGGGGGACGCACTACGAGCAGTACTTC. It specifies CASSESGGTHYEQYF.

The chain links TRBV5-1 to TRBJ2-7; D is undetermined. Trimming removed 1 base at V and 2 bases at J, with 10 bases between. This CDR3 is 14 amino acids long. Germline CDR1 reads SGHRS; CDR2 reads YFSETQ. In DNA, the CDR3 is TGCGCCAGCAGCTTGTTGGGCTATACCTACGAGCAGTACTTC. Translation gives CASSLLGYTYEQYF.

The V gene is TRBV7-3, the J gene TRBJ2-2; 8 positions match TRBD1. Trimming took 5 bases from V and 1 from J; bases not matched to a gene: 3. This CDR3 contains 15 residues. CDR1 and CDR2 (germline): SGHTA, FQGTGA. CDR3 coding DNA: TGTGCCAGCAGCCGCGGGACAGGGAACACCGGGGAGCTGTTTTTT. The encoded protein is CASSRGTGNTGELFF.

This chain connects TRBV6-6 to TRBJ1-1; 7 bases are shared with TRBD1. The junction had 4 bases not matched to a gene; V was cut back by 8 bases and J by 1 base. The germline gives CDR1 MNHNY, CDR2 SVGAGI (reference sequence). The CDR3 contains 13 residues. The CDR3 loop is CASGRQGNTEAFF. The DNA for the CDR3 is TGTGCCAGCGGGAGACAGGGGAACACTGAAGCTTTCTTT.

For this clone: Other DNA sequences within the sample encode an identical CDR3. The CDR3 nucleotides read TGTGCCAGCAGCTTAGGAGGAGGGGGCGTCGAGCAGTACTTC. This sequence encodes CASSLGGGGVEQYF. This chain connects TRBV7-2 to TRBJ2-7; maybe TRBD1 (7 bases). Germline values: CDR1 SGHTA, CDR2 FQGNSA. The CDR3 totals 14 residues. Trimming shortened V by 1 base and J by 6 bases, and 13 bases separated the two germline ends.

V and J are TRBV7-9 and TRBJ2-2, with 8 bases lining up with TRBD1. The trim removed 5 bases at V and 3 bases at J, leaving 8 bases unmatched. The CDR3 covers 16 residues. Germline assignment: CDR1 SEHNR and CDR2 FQNEAQ (reference sequence). CDR3 in amino acids: CASSPGQGDYTGELFF. The CDR3 DNA reads TGTGCCAGCAGCCCTGGACAGGGTGATTACACCGGGGAGCTGTTTTTT.

V usage is TRBV6-6 and J usage is TRBJ2-5, with D possibly matching TRBD2 (5 bases). The CDR3 runs 15 residues. V lost 2 bases, J lost 2 bases, and 12 bases lay in between. Looked up from germline, CDR1 is MNHNY and CDR2 is SVGAGI (reference sequence). CDR3 nucleotide sequence: TGTGCCAGCAGTTACCCCCACCGGGGTCAAGAGACCCAGTACTTC. As protein: CASSYPHRGQETQYF.

This chain connects TRBV13 to TRBJ1-2, with 11 bases matching TRBD1. CDR1 and CDR2 from the germline V gene are PRHDT and FYEKMQ (reference sequence). J gave up 6 bases and V 5 bases, and 8 bases lay outside the gene matches. The CDR3 runs 15 residues. This chain's CDR3 is CASSLGQGAMDGYTF. CDR3 nucleotide sequence: TGTGCCAGCAGCCTTGGACAGGGGGCGATGGATGGCTACACCTTC.

V gene TRBV7-2 combines with J gene TRBJ1-1; no clear D. V was pared by 3 bases and J by 0 bases, with 8 bases between. CDR3 length: 14 amino acids. Germline CDR1 SGHTA, CDR2 FQGNSA. The DNA for the CDR3 is TGTGCCAGCAGCTTGACATGGATGAACACTGAAGCTTTCTTT. Translation gives CASSLTWMNTEAFF.

This rearrangement joins TRBV7-3 to TRBJ2-1, with 14 nucleotides matching TRBD2. The CDR3 spans 15 residues. Germline V gives CDR1 SGHTA, CDR2 FQGTGA. V lost 5 bases, J lost 8 bases, and 5 bases stayed unmatched. The chain's CDR3 is CASSRTSGGFDEQFF. As DNA, the CDR3 is TGTGCCAGCAGCCGGACTAGCGGGGGGTTTGATGAGCAGTTCTTC. The full variable domain, with the rest looked up from reference TRBV7-3 and TRBJ2-1, is GAGVSQTPSNKVTEKGKYVELRCDPISGHTALYWYRQSLGQGPEFLIYFQGTGAADDSGLPNDRFFAVRPEGSVSTLKIQRTERGDSAVYLCASSRTSGGFDEQFFGPGTRLTVL.

The chain recombines TRBV4-1 with TRBJ2-5; 7 bases line up with TRBD2. In germline, CDR1 is MGHRA, CDR2 YSYEKL. This CDR3 contains 15 residues. V gave up 4 bases and J gave up 4 bases; unmatched junction bases: 9. CDR3 coding DNA: TGCGCCAGCAGCCCTCAGGAGGGCGGGGGAGAGACCCAGTACTTC. Translating it yields CASSPQEGGGETQYF.

The chain is built from TRBV7-2 and TRBJ2-5, with D maybe TRBD2 (6 bases). Germline CDR1 reads SGHTA; CDR2 reads FQGNSA. V lost 4 bases, J lost 5 bases, and 17 bases lay in between. The CDR3 has 15 residues. The CDR3 sequence: CASSWRDPKTETQYF. The CDR3 DNA reads as TGTGCCAGCAGCTGGCGGGACCCTAAAACGGAGACCCAGTACTTC.

The rearrangement joins TRBV28 to TRBJ1-2; 10 positions agree with TRBD1. After removal of 6 bases from V and 4 bases from J, the junction contained 8 bases not matched to a gene. From germline, CDR1 is MDHEN and CDR2 SYDVKM. The length of the CDR3 is 15 residues. The CDR3 protein is CASSTGTGVPYGYTF. Written as DNA, the CDR3 is TGTGCCAGCAGCACCGGGACAGGGGTCCCCTATGGCTACACCTTC.

CDR3 nucleotides: TGTGCCAGCAGCCAATCGACGTCTAGCGGGGGGATCACAGATACGCAGTATTTT. This translates into CASSQSTSSGGITDTQYF. This chain joins TRBV4-2 and TRBJ2-3, with 11 bases aligning to TRBD2. The CDR3 totals 18 residues. V shed 2 bases, J shed 2 bases, and the junction held 9 bases outside the gene matches. The germline V gene encodes CDR1 LGHNA and CDR2 YNFKEQ.